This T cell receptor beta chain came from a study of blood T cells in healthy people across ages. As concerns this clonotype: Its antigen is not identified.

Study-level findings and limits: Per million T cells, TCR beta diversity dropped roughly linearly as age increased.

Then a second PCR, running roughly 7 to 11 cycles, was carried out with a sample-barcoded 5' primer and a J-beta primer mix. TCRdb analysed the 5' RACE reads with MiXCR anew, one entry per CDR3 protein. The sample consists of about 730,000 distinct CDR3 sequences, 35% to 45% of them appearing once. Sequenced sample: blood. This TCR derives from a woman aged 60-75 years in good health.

The CDR3 DNA is TGTGCCAGCTCACCAAAAGTTCCGCTACAGGGGGAGCAGTTCTTC. Translating it yields CASSPKVPLQGEQFF. This sequence joins TRBV18 and TRBJ2-1; 7 bases match TRBD1. There are 15 residues in the CDR3. Germline V CDR1 and CDR2: KGHSH, LQKENI. V shed 2 bases, J shed 10 bases, and the junction held 11 bases outside the gene matches.